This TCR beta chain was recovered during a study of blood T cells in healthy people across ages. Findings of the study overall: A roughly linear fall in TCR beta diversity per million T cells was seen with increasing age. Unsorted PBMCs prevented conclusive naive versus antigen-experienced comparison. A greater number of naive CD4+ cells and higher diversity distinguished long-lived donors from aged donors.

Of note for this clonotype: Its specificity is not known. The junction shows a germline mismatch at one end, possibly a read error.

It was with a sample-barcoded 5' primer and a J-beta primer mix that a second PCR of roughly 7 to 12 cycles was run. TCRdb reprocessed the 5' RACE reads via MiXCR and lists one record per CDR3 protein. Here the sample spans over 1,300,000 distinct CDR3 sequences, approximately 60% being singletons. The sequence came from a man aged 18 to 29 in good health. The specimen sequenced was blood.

The DNA of the CDR3 is TGTGCCAGTAGCTTAGCGTCTAGCGGGAGAGATGAGCAGTTCTTC. The encoded protein is CASSLASSGRDEQFF. This sequence joins TRBV7-9 and TRBJ2-1; 10 bases agree with TRBD2. The CDR3 consists of 15 residues. Germline V gene lookup returns CDR1 SEHNR and CDR2 FQNEAQ (reference sequence).